This T cell receptor beta chain derives from a study of T cell responses to AZD1222 COVID-19 vaccine (dated by TCRdb to the early 2020s). Regarding the research as a whole: TCR sequencing covered over 230 trial participants: roughly 200 given two doses of AZD1222 and 26 given two doses of MenACWY control vaccine. Trial participants were enrolled by age into 18-55, 56-69 and 70-plus year subgroups, with roughly 150, 30 and 60 TCR-sequenced participants respectively. Paper-wide results and their limitations: Spike-specific TCR breadth and depth rose significantly after two AZD1222 doses compared with day 0 and with MenACWY recipients. Only six or seven AZD1222 recipients were SARS-CoV-2 seropositive at baseline, limiting conclusions about previously exposed vaccinees. Because no samples from the day 14 peak response were available, repertoires could be characterized only after the peak T cell response. Epitopes outside the regions mutated in the B.1.351 and B.1.1.7 variants were reportedly recognized by nearly half of the unique spike-specific TCRs. The 56-69-year group was small, and its depth increase did not reach significance, likely because of low power. The vaccine-associated CD4 TCRs covered the entire spike protein, and the dominant responses fell in regions 160-218 and 743-854. Participants were mostly white British, with more females than males. The authors suggested clonal diversity may have been underestimated.

Worth noting for this clone: Its antigen is still unknown. No much larger clonotype is one base removed from it; base qualities were not supplied.

According to the germline V gene, CDR1 reads SGHTA and CDR2 reads FQGNSA. Including cysteine and phenylalanine, the CDR3 has 15 amino acids. Only CDR3 DNA remains: 45 bases, in frame from the first base. Deletion took 1 base off V and 3 bases off J, with a span of 12 bases between the germline ends. The CDR3 regions of human TCRbeta chains were subjected to immunosequencing. As for the original processing: TCRs in the repertoires were matched against a reference library of SARS-CoV-2-specific TCRs that had been generated with the MIRA antigen-specificity platform. Breadth was defined as the fraction of unique TCRs that were SARS-CoV-2-associated. Depth was defined as the fraction of total T cells that were SARS-CoV-2-associated. Using the MIRA data, every spike-specific TCR was mapped to the spike region that the TCR reacted to and assigned to either a CD4 or a CD8 class. Log10-transformed breadth and depth values were compared by one-way ANOVA with Sidak's multiple comparisons tests. TCRdb provides this immuneACCESS table in a form limited to in-frame rearrangements. Some clones are lacking; in checked studies, under half of them reflect an unresolved V gene, and why the rest are absent is not known. V, J and clone size were drawn from that table, and D and trimming were deduced from the DNA. This sample gives some 120,000 clones in total; approximately 86% of them show up just once. The top ten constitute around 5% of the sample.

The time point tag for this specimen amounts to: about 28 days (+/-7) after the second vaccine dose. AZD1222 recipients given second doses at about 4 weeks or at about 12 weeks were pooled, since spike-specific TCR depth and breadth were not found to differ between the two schedules. The vaccinee samples were drawn from two UK trials, COV001 and COV002, one of which was a single-blind randomized controlled phase 2/3 trial testing AZD1222 (ChAdOx1 nCoV-19) in healthy adults. For TCRbeta chain sequencing, PBMC samples from trial participants were taken at day 0 and at day 28 after the second dose. The TCR originated in an adult who received the AZD1222 COVID-19 vaccine. This sample comprised peripheral blood, obtained 28 days after the second AZD1222 dose. Recombination joined TRBV7-2 with TRBJ1-1; perhaps TRBD1 is the D gene, with 5 bases matching. The DNA sequence reads TGTGCCAGCAGCTTAGTGGCAGGGAGGGACACTGAAGCTTTCTTT. The translation is CASSLVAGRDTEAFF.